One sample yielded the 10 T cell receptor beta chains listed below, sequenced in a study of response to subunit inactivated influenza vaccine (dated by TCRdb to about 2018). The library was made by RT-PCR. The data were produced on an Illumina HiSeq 2500. Through fastp at Q25 and MiXCR, TCRdb rebuilt clones from the public reads, retaining in-frame beta chains. Every CDR3 protein is listed once, alongside the most common genes and DNA of its rows. This sample lists 550,000 to 600,000 distinct CDR3 sequences; approximately 10% were detected once. The ten largest clonotypes hold roughly a tenth of the sample. The sample in question was PBMCs from blood, obtained on the day of vaccination. The receptor set was obtained from a man aged 50 to 59 who received an inactivated influenza vaccine. Donor details come from another sample of the same person, matched by shared clones.

V and J are TRBV27 and TRBJ2-7; 10 bases align to TRBD1. V shed 6 bases, J shed 3 bases, and the junction held 5 bases outside the gene matches. Germline values: CDR1 MNHEY, CDR2 SMNVEV (reference sequence). The CDR3 has 14 residues. This CDR3 reads CASRLTGGNYEQYF. CDR3 sequence (DNA): TGTGCCAGCAGGCTGACAGGGGGCAACTACGAGCAGTACTTC.

This chain's CDR3 is CASSPGWDEQFF. In DNA form, the CDR3 reads TGTGCCAGCAGCCCCGGGTGGGATGAGCAGTTCTTC. The J gene is TRBJ2-1, the V gene TRBV7-6; D gene unclear. The V end was cut by 5 bases, the J end by 8 bases, with 10 bases between. This CDR3 contains 12 residues. Germline CDR1 is SGHVS and CDR2 is FNYEAQ.

This clonotype has ten or more counts. The chain joins TRBV7-2 to TRBJ2-1, with D uncertain. The germline V gene encodes CDR1 SGHTA and CDR2 FQGNSA. Trimming took 2 bases from V and 5 from J, leaving 7 bases between them. The CDR3 extends over 13 amino acids. The CDR3 nucleotides read TGTGCCAGCAGCTTAACAAGTCACAATGAGCAGTTCTTC. Translating it yields CASSLTSHNEQFF.

This rearrangement joins TRBV7-9 to TRBJ2-6; D not certain. Germline V gene data show CDR1 as SEHNR and CDR2 as FQNEAQ (reference sequence). The CDR3 runs 13 residues. V lost 6 bases to trimming and J lost 3 bases, with 6 bases between them. The CDR3 DNA sequence: TGTGCCAGCAGACAGCATGGGGCCAACGTCCTGACTTTC. Translation gives CASRQHGANVLTF.

The gene calls are TRBV12-3 or TRBV12-4 and TRBJ2-3; D may match TRBD1 or TRBD2 (5 bases each). The CDR3 contains 15 residues. V dropped 5 bases and J dropped 7 bases, with 19 bases sitting between them. In DNA form, the CDR3 reads TGTGCCAGCAGTCCTGCCACCGGGACCCTGAATACGCAGTATTTT. This codes for CASSPATGTLNTQYF.

This sequence joins TRBV6-2 or TRBV6-3 and TRBJ1-1; 9 nucleotides agree with TRBD1. Germline V CDR1 and CDR2: MNHEY, SVGEGT. The CDR3 totals 11 residues. Losses at the gene ends were 8 bases for V and 12 bases for J; bases not matched to a gene: 7. The CDR3: CASEDRGSTFF. In DNA, the CDR3 is TGTGCCAGCGAAGACAGGGGGTCGACTTTCTTT.

The sample holds a few counts of this clonotype. The chain is built from TRBV7-2 and TRBJ2-2; TRBD2 agrees at 12 bases. The CDR3 length is 16 residues. CDR1 is SGHTA and CDR2 is FQGNSA in the germline V gene. V was clipped by 2 bases and J by 7 bases; unmatched bases: 5. The CDR3 loop is CASSLRLAGGSGELFF. The CDR3 nucleotides read TGTGCCAGCAGCTTACGGCTAGCGGGAGGGAGCGGGGAGCTGTTTTTT.

This clonotype turned up a few times. The V gene is TRBV20-1, the J gene TRBJ2-1; no definite D call. The V end was cut by 5 bases, the J end by 0 bases, with 11 bases between. Germline CDR1 reads DFQATT; CDR2 reads SNEGSKA (reference sequence). The CDR3 is 14 residues long. The CDR3 loop reads CSAGGVASYNEQFF. Written as DNA, the CDR3 is TGCAGTGCTGGCGGAGTAGCCTCCTACAATGAGCAGTTCTTC.

This clonotype was counted at least ten times. The V call is TRBV6-2 or TRBV6-3, the J call TRBJ2-1, with D perhaps TRBD2 (5 bases). Germline-derived CDR1 and CDR2 are MNHEY and SVGEGT. The CDR3 loop spans 16 amino acids. The germline V and J ends were trimmed by 2 bases and 6 bases, with 17 bases remaining between them. The CDR3 bases are TGTGCCAGCAGTTACAACCTAGCTCACCCGTCCAATGAGCAGTTCTTC. Protein sequence: CASSYNLAHPSNEQFF.

The table lists this clonotype with many counts. The genes are TRBV29-1 and TRBJ2-1; D is ambiguous. V lost 7 bases, J lost 0 bases, and 10 bases lay in between. Germline CDR1 reads SQVTM; CDR2 reads ANQGSEA. This CDR3 has 13 residues. The DNA of the CDR3 is TGCAGCGATGTACTAAACTCCTACAATGAGCAGTTCTTC. Translating it yields CSDVLNSYNEQFF.